This T cell receptor (beta chain) appears in the sequencing data of a study of regulatory T cells in long-lasting Graves disease. General study points: TRBV28, TRBJ1-2 and TRBJ2-5 were segments that persistent disease favored.

This clonotype was counted only a few times. No antigen is known for it. Time point given: newly diagnosed GD, antithyroid drugs for less than 3 months. The authors made the TCR library using RNA they extracted from PBMCs. TCR beta libraries were built with iRepertoire HTBI primers and Arm-PCR of CDR3 regions. TCRdb re-derived calls from the multiplex PCR reads in MiXCR, one entry per CDR3 protein. The sample carries over 500,000 distinct CDR3 sequences, roughly 16% recorded once. The CDR3 runs to 16 residues. Germline V lookup: CDR1 MNHEY, CDR2 SMNVEV (reference sequence). V was trimmed by 2 bases and J by 1 base, leaving 14 bases between them. This sample was also put to use in a study of T cells in Graves' hyperthyroidism and ophthalmopathy. That publication notes: In blood, most of the thyroid clonotypes expanded above 0.001 were also present. Patients with ophthalmopathy were separated from those with stable hyperthyroidism by a 13 V-J model.

This specimen consisted of peripheral blood mononuclear cells (PBMCs), obtained at new diagnosis, from a patient treated with antithyroid drugs. The receptor was derived from a man aged 18 to 35 with Graves disease. This chain joins TRBV27 and TRBJ1-2; possibly TRBD1 for D (6 bases). CDR3 in DNA: TGTGCCAGCAGTTTAAGGCTGGGGGGCAGTAACTATGGCTACACCTTC. Protein sequence: CASSLRLGGSNYGYTF.